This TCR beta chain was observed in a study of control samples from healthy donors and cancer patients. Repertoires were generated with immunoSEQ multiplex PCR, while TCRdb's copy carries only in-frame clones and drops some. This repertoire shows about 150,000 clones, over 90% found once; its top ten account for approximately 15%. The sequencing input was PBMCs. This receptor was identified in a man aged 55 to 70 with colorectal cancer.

CDR3 in amino acids: CASSPAGTGMNQPQHF. DNA for the CDR3: TGTGCCAGCAGCCCCGCCGGGACAGGGATGAATCAGCCCCAGCATTTT. The chain joins TRBV6-6 to TRBJ1-5; 9 bases are a match to TRBD1. The CDR3 is 16 residues long. Germline trimming cut 6 bases from V and 4 bases from J; bases unmatched to any gene: 10. Per the germline V gene, CDR1 is MNHNY and CDR2 is SVGAGI (reference sequence).